This T cell receptor (beta chain) was profiled in a study of blood T cell repertoires in COVID-19. On the study more broadly: Italy, Spain and the United States were the sources of the convalescent and acute COVID-19 samples.

The germline gives CDR1 MNHEY, CDR2 SVGEGT. The ends lost 4 bases at V and 4 bases at J; junction bases unmatched: 16. This CDR3 has 18 residues. Per the authors' pipeline: By means of reference gene primer amplification, nucleated cell counts were estimated. The method was immunoSEQ multiplex PCR; TCRdb's version includes in-frame clones alone and lacks a portion of them. Clone size and the V and J calls come from that table; the DNA yielded D and trimming. This repertoire shows roughly 400,000 clones, roughly nine tenths found once; its top ten account for 1.7%. Enrolled through a virtual design, the participants were between 18 and 89 years of age and came from 24 US areas. Two negative PCRs, clearance, or symptom resolution characterized the recovered Cohort 3 donors.

The rearrangement joins TRBV6-2 or TRBV6-3 to TRBJ1-5; 7 positions agree with TRBD1. Sample: PBMCs or T cells enriched from blood (not recorded which). The clonotype was recovered from a woman aged 25 to 45 who had recovered from COVID-19. CDR3 nucleotides: TGTGCCAGCAGTTCCAAACCTATGAGACAGGGACGGAATCAGCCCCAGCATTTT. Protein product: CASSSKPMRQGRNQPQHF.